This entry lists 20 T cell receptor beta chains sequenced from one sample in a study of T cells in Graves' hyperthyroidism and ophthalmopathy. RNA transcripts yielded amplified TCR beta CDR3 regions. Using the HTBI primer set, a first-round RT-PCR was run on the TCR CDR3. TCRdb processed the multiplex PCR reads anew with MiXCR; each CDR3 protein has one entry. The repertoire holds 350,000 to 500,000 distinct CDR3 sequences, with approximately 14% as singletons. Source material: blood. The receptors shown here come from a woman aged 18-29 years with Graves' hyperthyroidism.

In this sample, this clonotype turned up a few times. The rearrangement joins TRBV5-1 to TRBJ2-2; weak D call: TRBD1 (7 bases). CDR1 is SGHRS, CDR2 YFSETQ, per germline. The CDR3 length is 16 residues. V lost 5 bases to trimming and J lost 5 bases, with 19 bases between them. CDR3 sequence (DNA): TGCGCCAGCAGTTGGGCGACAGGGCGGGATACCGGGGAGCTGTTTTTT. It encodes CASSWATGRDTGELFF. The full variable domain, completed using reference TRBV5-1 and TRBJ2-2, is KAGVTQTPRYLIKTRGQQVTLSCSPISGHRSVSWYQQTPGQGLQFLFEYFSETQRNKGNFPGRFSGRQFSNSRSEMNVSTLELGDSALYLCASSWATGRDTGELFFGEGSRLTVL.

This clonotype showed up many times. V gene TRBV28 combines with J gene TRBJ1-2; D is undetermined. Per the germline V gene, CDR1 is MDHEN and CDR2 is SYDVKM. The CDR3 is 12 amino acids. V lost 6 bases, J lost 5 bases, and 10 bases lay in between. The CDR3 spells CASRENKYGYTF. The CDR3 coding sequence is TGTGCCAGCAGAGAAAATAAGTATGGCTACACCTTC.

This clonotype showed up just a few times. This CDR3 is CASSQEFGRTSGITTGELFF. Written as DNA, the CDR3 is TGTGCCAGCAGCCAAGAGTTCGGTAGGACTAGCGGGATCACCACCGGGGAGCTGTTTTTT. This rearrangement joins TRBV3-1 to TRBJ2-2; 12 nucleotides match TRBD2. Germline V gives CDR1 LGHDT, CDR2 YNNKEL (reference sequence). The CDR3 is 20 residues long. J was trimmed by 4 bases and V by 0 bases; bases with no gene match: 12.

This clonotype showed up many times. V gene TRBV12-3 or TRBV12-4 combines with J gene TRBJ2-1; 7 bases are shared with TRBD1. The CDR3 is 15 residues long. V shed 2 bases and J 1 base; nucleotides not matched to a gene: 2. CDR3 protein: CASSLKGQSYNEQFF. Written as DNA, the CDR3 is TGTGCCAGCAGTTTAAAGGGACAGTCCTACAATGAGCAGTTCTTC.

In its sample, this clonotype was seen many times. The V gene is TRBV7-8, the J gene TRBJ1-5; D uncertain. The CDR3 totals 15 residues. Deletions cut 1 base from V and 6 bases from J, with 13 bases between. Germline values: CDR1 SGHVS, CDR2 FQNEAQ. CDR3 sequence reads: CASSLGPAGGQPQHF. CDR3 nucleotide sequence: TGTGCCAGCAGCTTAGGACCTGCGGGTGGTCAGCCCCAGCATTTT.

This clonotype came up a few times. V usage is TRBV7-9 and J usage is TRBJ1-6; no definite D call. The V gene lost 7 bases and the J gene lost 7 bases, with 8 bases spanning the gap. Germline loops: CDR1 SEHNR, CDR2 FQNEAQ (reference sequence). The CDR3 loop spans 12 amino acids. This CDR3 is CASTQDNSPLHF. CDR3 bases: TGTGCCAGCACCCAGGACAATTCACCCCTCCACTTT.

This sequence joins TRBV4-2 and TRBJ2-3; D ambiguous. Trimming cost V 4 bases and J 1 base, with 12 bases left between them. CDR1 and CDR2 (germline): LGHNA, YNFKEQ. This CDR3 region has 15 residues. This CDR3 reads CASSPGAVGTDTQYF. The CDR3 nucleotides read TGTGCCAGCAGCCCCGGCGCCGTGGGCACAGATACGCAGTATTTT.

At least ten counts were recorded for this clonotype. The chain uses TRBV28 and TRBJ2-7; tentative D call: TRBD2 (6 bases). V was cut by 7 bases and J by 2 bases, with 18 bases left in between. Germline assignment: CDR1 MDHEN and CDR2 SYDVKM. This CDR3 is 15 amino acids long. CDR3 nucleotides: TGTGCCAGCACCCTCGAGGCGGGACGGACCTACGAGCAGTACTTC. This translates into CASTLEAGRTYEQYF.

This clonotype was counted at least ten times. The chain couples TRBV6-2 or TRBV6-3 to TRBJ2-3; the match to TRBD1 covers 8 bases. The CDR3 is made up of 14 amino acids. Trimming at V came to 6 bases and at J to 3 bases, leaving 5 bases not matched to a gene. Per the germline V gene, CDR1 is MNHEY and CDR2 is SVGEGT. The CDR3 DNA is TGTGCCAGCAGAAAGACAGGGGAGACAGATACGCAGTATTTT. Residues: CASRKTGETDTQYF.

This clonotype was observed a few times. The J gene is TRBJ2-1, the V gene TRBV6-5; possibly TRBD2 for D (6 bases). This CDR3 contains 16 residues. With 2 bases removed from V and 5 bases from J, the gap between germline ends came to 16 bases. The germline V gene encodes CDR1 MNHEY and CDR2 SVGAGI. The CDR3 protein is CASSYRLAPLNNEQFF. CDR3 DNA: TGTGCCAGCAGTTACCGGCTAGCGCCTCTCAACAATGAGCAGTTCTTC.

Many counts were recorded for this clonotype. V and J are TRBV12-3 or TRBV12-4 and TRBJ2-2; D is possibly TRBD2 (6 bases). The CDR3 runs 15 residues. The V gene lost 2 bases and the J gene lost 2 bases, with 9 bases spanning the gap. CDR3 sequence (DNA): TGTGCCAGCAGTTTAAGGCGGGGAAACACCGGGGAGCTGTTTTTT. This gives the protein CASSLRRGNTGELFF.

The table lists this clonotype with many counts. The gene calls are TRBV7-3 and TRBJ2-1; D is possibly TRBD1 or TRBD2 (5 bases each). Trimming pared 5 bases from V and 7 bases from J, leaving 15 bases between. Germline CDR1 SGHTA, CDR2 FQGTGA. The CDR3 runs 14 residues. The CDR3 DNA reads as TGTGCCAGCAGCGCCGACGGGGCTATGAATGAGCAGTTCTTC. It yields the protein CASSADGAMNEQFF.

This clonotype was observed at least ten times. J is TRBJ2-7 and V is TRBV11-2; D not certain. The CDR3 spans 12 residues. V lost 4 bases to trimming and J lost 6 bases, with 10 bases between them. The V gene's germline CDR1 is SGHAT and CDR2 FQNNGV. CDR3 amino acids: CASSSPWGEQYF. The CDR3 coding sequence is TGTGCCAGCAGCTCCCCCTGGGGCGAGCAGTACTTC.

This clonotype was seen only a few times. The chain combines TRBV7-8 with TRBJ2-2; D is ambiguous. With 2 bases removed from V and 2 bases from J, the gap between germline ends came to 21 bases. This CDR3 has 19 residues. CDR1 is SGHVS, CDR2 FQNEAQ, per germline. CDR3 nucleotides: TGTGCCAGCAGCTTATACCCCCAGCCCCTAGTAAGCAACACCGGGGAGCTGTTTTTT. It encodes CASSLYPQPLVSNTGELFF.

This clonotype was seen ten or more times. This chain connects TRBV9 to TRBJ1-6; D call uncertain. V was trimmed by 0 bases and J by 7 bases, leaving 11 bases between them. In germline, CDR1 is SGDLS, CDR2 YYNGEE. The CDR3 runs 15 residues. CDR3 in amino acids: CASSVERQANSPLHF. Written as DNA, the CDR3 is TGTGCCAGCAGCGTAGAGAGGCAGGCCAATTCACCCCTCCACTTT.

This clonotype was counted ten times or more. The V and J genes are TRBV5-1 and TRBJ1-1, with a tentative D call TRBD1 (6 bases). Germline loops: CDR1 SGHRS, CDR2 YFSETQ. The CDR3 runs to 13 residues. The germline V and J ends were trimmed by 5 bases and 7 bases, with 15 bases remaining between them. CDR3 bases: TGCGCCAGCAGTGTAACAGTGACAGGTGAAGCTTTCTTT. Protein: CASSVTVTGEAFF.

This clonotype has only a few counts. A much larger clone is a single base away; this may be a read error. The chain recombines TRBV20-1 with TRBJ2-7, with 9 nucleotides matching TRBD2. The germline V gene has CDR1 DFQATT and CDR2 SNEGSKA (reference sequence). The CDR3 is 16 residues long. This CDR3 reads CSARVPGLAFSYEQHF. The CDR3 DNA sequence: TGCAGTGCTAGGGTACCTGGACTAGCGTTTTCCTACGAGCAGCACTTC.

Remarks on this clonotype: A much larger clone lies one base from this, so it may be a read error. Here the CDR3 reads CASSLPSLKTNTKAFF. As DNA, the CDR3 is TGTGCCAGCAGCTTACCCTCGCTAAAAACGAACACTAAAGCTTTCTTT. The gene calls are TRBV7-9 and TRBJ1-1; D not resolved. The CDR3 loop spans 16 amino acids. Germline CDR1 reads SEHNR; CDR2 reads FQNEAQ (reference sequence).

Ten or more counts support this clonotype. This chain connects TRBV27 to TRBJ2-1, with D perhaps matching TRBD2 (5 bases). Trimming removed 3 bases from V and 6 bases from J, with 12 bases in between. Germline CDR1 reads MNHEY; CDR2 reads SMNVEV (reference sequence). The CDR3 covers 14 residues. Here the CDR3 reads CASSFVVGGNEQFF. CDR3 nucleotide sequence: TGTGCCAGCAGTTTCGTCGTCGGAGGCAATGAGCAGTTCTTC.

This clonotype has a count of ten or more. CDR3 nucleotides: TGTGCCAGCAGTACTCGGACAGGGGCGGACGAGCAGTACTTC. Residues: CASSTRTGADEQYF. The genes are TRBV6-5 and TRBJ2-7; 9 bases are a match to TRBD1. The CDR3 is 14 residues long. Unmatched junction bases numbered 7, after V lost 5 bases and J lost 5 bases. Germline-derived CDR1 and CDR2 are MNHEY and SVGAGI.